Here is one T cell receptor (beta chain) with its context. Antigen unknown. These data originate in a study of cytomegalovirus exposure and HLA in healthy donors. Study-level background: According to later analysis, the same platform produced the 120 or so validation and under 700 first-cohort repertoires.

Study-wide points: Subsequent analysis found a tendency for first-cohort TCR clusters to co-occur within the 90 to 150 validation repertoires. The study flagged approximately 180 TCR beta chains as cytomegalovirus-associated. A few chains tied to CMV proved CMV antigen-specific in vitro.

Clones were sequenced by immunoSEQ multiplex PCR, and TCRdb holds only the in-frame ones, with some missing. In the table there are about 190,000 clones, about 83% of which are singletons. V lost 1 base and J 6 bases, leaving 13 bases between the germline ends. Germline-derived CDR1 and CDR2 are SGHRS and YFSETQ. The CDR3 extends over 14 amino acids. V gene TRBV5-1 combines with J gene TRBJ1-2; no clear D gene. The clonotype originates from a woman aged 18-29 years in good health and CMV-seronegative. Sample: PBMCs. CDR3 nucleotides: TGCGCCAGCAGCTTGACCGCCGCGGGAGATGGCTACACCTTC. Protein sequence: CASSLTAAGDGYTF.